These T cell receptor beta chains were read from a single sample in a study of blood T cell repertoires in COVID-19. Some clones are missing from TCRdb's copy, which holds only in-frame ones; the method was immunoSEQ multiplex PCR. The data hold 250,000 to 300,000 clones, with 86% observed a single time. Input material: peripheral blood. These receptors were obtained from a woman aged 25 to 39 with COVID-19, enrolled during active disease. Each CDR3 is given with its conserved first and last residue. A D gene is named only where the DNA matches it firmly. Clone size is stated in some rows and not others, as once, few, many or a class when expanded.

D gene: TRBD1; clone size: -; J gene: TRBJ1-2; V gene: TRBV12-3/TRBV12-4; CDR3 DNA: TGTGCCAGCACCCCCGGGACAGGGGTTGGCTACACCTTC; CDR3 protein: CASTPGTGVGYTF
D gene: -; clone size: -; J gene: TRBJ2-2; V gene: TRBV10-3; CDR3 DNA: TGTGCCATCAGTGACGGTCGGAGGGCTAGTTGGTTTACGGGCACCGGGGAGCTGTTTTTT; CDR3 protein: CAISDGRRASWFTGTGELFF
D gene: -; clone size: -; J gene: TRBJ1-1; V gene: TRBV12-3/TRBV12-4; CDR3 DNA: TGTGCCAGCAGTTTCGGGGGGGAGGCTGAAGCTTTCTTT; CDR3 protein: CASSFGGEAEAFF
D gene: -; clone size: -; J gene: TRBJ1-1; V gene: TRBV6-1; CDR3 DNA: TGTGCCAGCAGTGAAGTCGTGTGGGCCGACACTGAAGCTTTCTTT; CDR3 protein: CASSEVVWADTEAFF
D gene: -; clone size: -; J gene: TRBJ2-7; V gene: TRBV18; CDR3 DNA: TGTGCCAGCTCCTATCCTGAGGGAGGCCTGCGGGGTAGACAGTACTTC; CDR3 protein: CASSYPEGGLRGRQYF
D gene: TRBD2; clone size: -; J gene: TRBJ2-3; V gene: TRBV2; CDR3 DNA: TGTGCCAGCAGTTTCCGACTAGCGGGGATCACAGATACGCAGTATTTT; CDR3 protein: CASSFRLAGITDTQYF
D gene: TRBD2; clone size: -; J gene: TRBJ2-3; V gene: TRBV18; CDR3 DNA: TGTGCCAGCTCACCTCCTAGCGGGGCAGATACGCAGTATTTT; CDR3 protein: CASSPPSGADTQYF
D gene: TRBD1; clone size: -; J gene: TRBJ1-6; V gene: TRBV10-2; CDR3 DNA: TGCGCCAGCAACGGACAGGGGATAGCGTCACCCCTCCACTTT; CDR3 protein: CASNGQGIASPLHF
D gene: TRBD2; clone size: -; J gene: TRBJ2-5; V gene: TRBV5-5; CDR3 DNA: TGTGCCAGCATGGTCGGGGGGTCGGAGACCCAGTACTTC; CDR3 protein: CASMVGGSETQYF
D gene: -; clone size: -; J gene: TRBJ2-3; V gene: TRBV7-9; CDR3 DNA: TGTGCCAGCAGCTTAGACTTCGCGCCTCCTGGCACAGATACGCAGTATTTT; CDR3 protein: CASSLDFAPPGTDTQYF
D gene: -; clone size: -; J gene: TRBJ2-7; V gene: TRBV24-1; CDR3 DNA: TGTGCCACCAGTGATTTCATCCCTAAGGGGTGGATCTACGAGCAGTACTTC; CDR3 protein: CATSDFIPKGWIYEQYF
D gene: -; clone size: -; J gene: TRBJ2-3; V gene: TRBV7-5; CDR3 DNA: TGTGTCAGAAGCTACTCGGGGGGCCTCCCAGATACGCAGTATTTT; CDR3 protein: CVRSYSGGLPDTQYF
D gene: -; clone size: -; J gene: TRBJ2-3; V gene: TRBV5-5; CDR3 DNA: TGTGCCAGCAGCGCCCTTGGCTCGAGGGATACGCAGTATTTT; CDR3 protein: CASSALGSRDTQYF
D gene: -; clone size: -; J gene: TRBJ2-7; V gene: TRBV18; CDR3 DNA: TGTGCCAGCTCAAGCCCTTCGTACGAGCAGTACTTC; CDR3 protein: CASSSPSYEQYF
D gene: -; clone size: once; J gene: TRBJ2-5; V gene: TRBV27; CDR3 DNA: TGTGCCAGCAGGGGAGTGGGAGAGACCCAGTACTTC; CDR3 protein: CASRGVGETQYF
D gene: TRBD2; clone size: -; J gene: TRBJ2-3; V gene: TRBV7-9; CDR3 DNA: TGTGCCAGCAGCTTAATGGCGGGGGGGCCGACAGATACGCAGTATTTT; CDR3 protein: CASSLMAGGPTDTQYF
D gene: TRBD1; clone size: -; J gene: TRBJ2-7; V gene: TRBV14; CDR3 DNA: TGTGCCAGCAGCCCGGGACAGGGAAGGCTGGGGCAGTACTTC; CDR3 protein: CASSPGQGRLGQYF
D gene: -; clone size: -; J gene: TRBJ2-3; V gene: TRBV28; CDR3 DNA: TGTGCCAGCAGTTTCGGGTTTCCGGGAGGCACAGATACGCAGTATTTT; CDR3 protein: CASSFGFPGGTDTQYF
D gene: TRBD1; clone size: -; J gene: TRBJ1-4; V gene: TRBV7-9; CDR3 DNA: TGTGCCAGCAGCTGGTCCCTGGGACAGCGTTTTACAAATGAAAAACTGTTTTTT; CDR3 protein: CASSWSLGQRFTNEKLFF